The present entry profiles one T cell receptor (beta chain) with its context. As yet, its antigen is unknown. The entry originates in a study of T cell responses to AZD1222 COVID-19 vaccine. Study at large: Second-dose recipients at about 4 or about 12 weeks were treated as one pooled group. The study's findings and limits: Only a handful of individuals given AZD1222 were seropositive at baseline. Distributed over spike, vaccine-associated CD4 TCRs predominated at 160-218 and 743-854. There were mostly white British donors and more females than males, and clonal diversity was possibly underestimated.

The V end was cut by 5 bases, the J end by 0 bases, with 4 bases between. The length of the CDR3 is 11 residues. The germline V gene has CDR1 SQVTM and CDR2 ANQGSEA. Profiling relied on immunoSEQ multiplex PCR, and the TCRdb table lists in-frame clones only, not all of them. The data contain about 150,000 clones, 91% of them singletons. The chain recombines TRBV29-1 with TRBJ1-1, with D unresolved. The sample in question was peripheral blood, obtained on day 0 of AZD1222 vaccination. This clonotype was sampled from an adult in good health. The CDR3 loop reads CSVLMNTEAFF. Here the CDR3 DNA reads TGCAGCGTTCTAATGAACACTGAAGCTTTCTTT.